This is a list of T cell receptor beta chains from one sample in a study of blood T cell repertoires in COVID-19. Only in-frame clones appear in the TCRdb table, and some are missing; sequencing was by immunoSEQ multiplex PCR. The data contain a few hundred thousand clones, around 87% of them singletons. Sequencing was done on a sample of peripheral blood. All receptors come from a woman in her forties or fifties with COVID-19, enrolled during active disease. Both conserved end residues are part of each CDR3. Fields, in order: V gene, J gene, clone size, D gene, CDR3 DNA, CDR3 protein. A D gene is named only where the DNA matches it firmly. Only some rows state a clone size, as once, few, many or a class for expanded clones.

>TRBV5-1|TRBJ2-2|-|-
TGCGCCAGCAGCCCTGTGTCCGGTGTTTATGTCGGGGAGCTGTTTTTT
CASSPVSGVYVGELFF
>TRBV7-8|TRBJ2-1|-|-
TGTGCCAGCAGTTTCGTACAGATGAATGAGCAGTTCTTC
CASSFVQMNEQFF
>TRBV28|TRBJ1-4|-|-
TGTGCCAGCAGTTTAGCAGGGACTAATGAAAAACTGTTTTTT
CASSLAGTNEKLFF
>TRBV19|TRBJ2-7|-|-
TGTGCCAGTAGTTCACAGGGCCACGAGCAGTACTTC
CASSSQGHEQYF
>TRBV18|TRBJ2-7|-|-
TGTGCCAGCTCACCATCTCAGGGGGGCGAGCAGTACTTC
CASSPSQGGEQYF
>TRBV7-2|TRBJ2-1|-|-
TGTGCCAGCAACCTCGGGGGTCCCGATGAGCAGTTCTTC
CASNLGGPDEQFF
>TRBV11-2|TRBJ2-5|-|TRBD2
TGTGCCAGCAGCTGGCTAGCGGGGGGGCCAGGGGAGACCCAGTACTTC
CASSWLAGGPGETQYF
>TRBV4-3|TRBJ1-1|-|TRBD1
TGCGCCAGCAGCCAAGATACGACAGGGGGCGATGCTTTCTTT
CASSQDTTGGDAFF
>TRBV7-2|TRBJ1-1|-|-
TGTGCCAGCAGCATTTACCAGGGAAGGAACACTGAAGCTTTCTTT
CASSIYQGRNTEAFF
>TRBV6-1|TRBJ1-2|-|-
TGTGCCAGCAGCCGAGAAAATGGCTACACCTTC
CASSRENGYTF
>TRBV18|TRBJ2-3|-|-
TGTGCCAGCTCACCTGAGCGAGATACGCAGTATTTT
CASSPERDTQYF
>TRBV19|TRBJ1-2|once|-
TGTGCCAGTAACCTAGGCACAGGGAACTATGGCTACACCTTC
CASNLGTGNYGYTF
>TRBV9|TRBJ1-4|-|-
TGTGCCAGCAGCGTAGGGGGCAGCTCAAATGAAAAACTGTTTTTT
CASSVGGSSNEKLFF
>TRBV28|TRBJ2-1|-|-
TGTGCCAGCAGTTACCCAGTAGCCACCTACAATGAGCAGTTCTTC
CASSYPVATYNEQFF
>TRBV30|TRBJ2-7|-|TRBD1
TGTGCCTGGAGCGCGGGGACAGGGGGCGACGAGCAGTACTTC
CAWSAGTGGDEQYF
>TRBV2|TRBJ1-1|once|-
TGTGCCAGCAGTGAGACACAGGCTGAAGCTTTCTTT
CASSETQAEAFF
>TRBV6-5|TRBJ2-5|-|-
TGTGCCAGCAGTCCCAGAAGACAAGAGACCCAGTACTTC
CASSPRRQETQYF
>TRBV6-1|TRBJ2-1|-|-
TGTGCCAGCAGTGAACTGTTCAGGGAGCAGTTCTTC
CASSELFREQFF
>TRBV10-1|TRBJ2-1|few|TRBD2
TGCGCCAGCAGTGATTGGACTAGCGGGGGGGAGCAGTTCTTC
CASSDWTSGGEQFF
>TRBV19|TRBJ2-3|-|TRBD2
TGTGCCAGTAGTATAGCGGCGGGGGCAGATACGCAGTATTTT
CASSIAAGADTQYF
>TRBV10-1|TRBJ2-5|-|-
TGCGCCAGCAGGCCGGGGGATCAAGAGACCCAGTACTTC
CASRPGDQETQYF
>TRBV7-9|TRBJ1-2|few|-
TGTGCCAGCAGCGCGATGGAAGGGAGAGTCACTGGCTACACCTTC
CASSAMEGRVTGYTF
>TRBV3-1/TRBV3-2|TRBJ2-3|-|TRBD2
TGTGCCAGCAGCCCCCCCGGGACTAGAGCATCAGATACGCAGTATTTT
CASSPPGTRASDTQYF
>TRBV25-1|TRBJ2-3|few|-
TGTGCCAGCAGTAATAGGGGGCGGGGTGGGACAGATACGCAGTATTTT
CASSNRGRGGTDTQYF
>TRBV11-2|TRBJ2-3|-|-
TGTGCCAGCAGCATCGGGGTCCCTAGCACAGATACGCAGTATTTT
CASSIGVPSTDTQYF
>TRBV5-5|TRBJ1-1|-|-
TGTGCCAGCAGCTCGACCCTAGCGCTCCAGTACACTGAAGCTTTCTTT
CASSSTLALQYTEAFF
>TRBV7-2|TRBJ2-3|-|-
TGTGCCAGCAGCTCGGTGGGCCCCACAGATACGCAGTATTTT
CASSSVGPTDTQYF
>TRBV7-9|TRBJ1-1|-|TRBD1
TGTGCCAGCAGCCAAATGGGACAGATGATTTCCACTGAAGCTTTCTTT
CASSQMGQMISTEAFF
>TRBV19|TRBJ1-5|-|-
TGTGCCAGTCGAGGGGGAGGGAATAGCAATCAGCCCCAGCATTTT
CASRGGGNSNQPQHF
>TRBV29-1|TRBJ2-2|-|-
TGCAGCGTTGCCGATCGGACAAAGAACACCGGGGAGCTGTTTTTT
CSVADRTKNTGELFF
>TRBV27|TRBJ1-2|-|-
TGTGCCAGCAGTTTAACAGTGAACTATGGCTACACCTTC
CASSLTVNYGYTF
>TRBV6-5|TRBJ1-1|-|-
TGTGCCAGCAGTTACTCGCAACTAGGGGGTACCACTGAAGCTTTCTTT
CASSYSQLGGTTEAFF
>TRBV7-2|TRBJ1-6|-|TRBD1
TGTGCCAGCAGCTTTGCAGGGGGAGCTAATTCACCCCTCCACTTT
CASSFAGGANSPLHF
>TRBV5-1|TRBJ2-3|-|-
TGCGCCAGCAGCTTGGATTCGTCGGGTCCCGCAGATACGCAGTATTTT
CASSLDSSGPADTQYF
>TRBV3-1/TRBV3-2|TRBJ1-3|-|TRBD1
TGTGCCAGCAGCCAAGAAATTTACCTGACAGGGGGTTTATCTGGAAACACCATATATTTT
CASSQEIYLTGGLSGNTIYF
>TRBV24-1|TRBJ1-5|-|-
TGTGCCAGCATTATAGAGAGTCAGCCCCAGCATTTT
CASIIESQPQHF
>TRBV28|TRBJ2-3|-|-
TGTGCCAGCAGTTTTCCCATCGGAGATAGCACAGATACGCAGTATTTT
CASSFPIGDSTDTQYF